This T cell receptor (beta chain) was observed in a study of tumor-infiltrating lymphocytes in primary liver carcinoma. Total RNA amounting to roughly 450 ng was the source from which TCR beta cDNA was made with a constant-region primer. ARM-PCR, slightly modified, supplied the TCR beta libraries through three nested multiplex PCR rounds. For around 10 cycles apiece, the opening two PCR rounds ran with TRBV1-TRBV30 forward primers and a C-beta reverse primer. In TCRdb, the multiplex PCR reads were re-called with MiXCR into one record per CDR3 protein. The sample records 80,000 to 100,000 distinct CDR3 sequences, around 70% being singletons. Regarding this clonotype: A junction end diverges from the germline sequence, so it may reflect a read error.

Taking roughly 20-32 mg of unsorted bulk tissue, the authors co-extracted RNA and DNA. Every patient had chronic HBV infection and was treatment-naive. Germline V lookup: CDR1 SQVTM, CDR2 ANQGSEA. The CDR3 sequence is 13 residues long. Sequencing used tumor-adjacent normal liver tissue. The clonotype comes from a man between 40 and 49 years old with primary liver carcinoma and hepatitis B virus infection. The V call is TRBV29-1, the J call TRBJ2-3, with D possibly matching TRBD2 (5 bases). The DNA of the CDR3 is TGCAGCGTTTCAACGGGGAGCACAGATACGAAGTATTTT. Translated, it gives CSVSTGSTDTKYF.